The 18 T cell receptor beta chains listed next were all sequenced from one sample in a study of cytomegalovirus exposure and HLA in healthy donors. A multiplex PCR was run with 60 Vbeta primers and 13 Jbeta primers. The protocol was immunoSEQ multiplex PCR, while the TCRdb copy is restricted to in-frame clones and leaves out a portion. The sample yields 70,000 to 80,000 clones, 82% seen once. The sequenced material came from PBMCs. All receptors come from a man in his late teens or twenties in good health and CMV-seronegative.

The chain links TRBV18 to TRBJ1-4; D uncertain. CDR3 length: 14 amino acids. The V end was cut by 3 bases, the J end by 8 bases, with 13 bases between. CDR1 is KGHSH and CDR2 is LQKENI in the germline V gene. The CDR3: CASSPLDREEKLFF. The CDR3 bases are TGTGCCAGCTCACCGCTGGACCGGGAGGAAAAACTGTTTTTT.

This clone was detected a few times. Here the CDR3 reads CASSATWDRGVGEQYF. The CDR3 DNA is TGTGCCAGCAGTGCTACTTGGGACAGGGGGGTTGGGGAGCAGTACTTC. The rearrangement links TRBV6-1 to TRBJ2-7; the match to TRBD1 covers 11 bases. Germline values: CDR1 MNHNS, CDR2 SASEGT. CDR3 size: 16 residues. V gave up 4 bases and J gave up 7 bases; unmatched junction bases: 12.

J is TRBJ1-4 and V is TRBV5-6; maybe TRBD1 (6 bases). The CDR3 is 17 amino acids. The germline V gene encodes CDR1 SGHDT and CDR2 YYEEEE. Trimming stripped 3 bases from V and 1 base from J, with 16 bases between. This CDR3 reads CASSSWDILLTNEKLFF. Here the CDR3 DNA reads TGTGCCAGCAGCTCATGGGACATACTCCTAACTAATGAAAAACTGTTTTTT.

The V and J genes are TRBV4-3 and TRBJ2-7; TRBD2 matches 7 bases. The CDR3 contains 15 residues. The V gene's germline CDR1 is LGHNA and CDR2 YSLEER. Germline trimming cut 1 base from V and 2 bases from J; bases unmatched to any gene: 5. For the CDR3, the DNA is TGCGCCAGCAGCCAAGGGCTAGCGGAAACCTACGAGCAGTACTTC. Protein product: CASSQGLAETYEQYF.

Only one count was recorded for this clone. The rearrangement links TRBV5-1 to TRBJ2-7, with D possibly matching TRBD1 (5 bases). This CDR3 has 14 residues. V lost 2 bases to trimming and J lost 5 bases, with 14 bases between them. In germline, CDR1 is SGHRS, CDR2 YFSETQ. CDR3 sequence reads: CASSFLQGDHEQYF. In DNA, the CDR3 is TGCGCCAGCAGCTTTTTGCAGGGTGACCACGAGCAGTACTTC.

This clone was observed a few times. The chain combines TRBV6-6 with TRBJ2-3; D call uncertain. CDR3 length: 15 amino acids. CDR1 is MNHNY and CDR2 is SVGAGI in the germline V gene (reference sequence). V was pared by 5 bases and J by 2 bases, with 14 bases between. CDR3 DNA: TGTGCCAGCAGTACACAATCTCAAAACACAGATACGCAGTATTTT. This encodes CASSTQSQNTDTQYF.

V is TRBV18 and J is TRBJ2-6; D may be TRBD1 (6 bases). The germline CDR1 and CDR2 sequences are KGHSH and LQKENI. CDR3 length: 15 amino acids. The V gene lost 3 bases and the J gene lost 2 bases, with 8 bases spanning the gap. CDR3 residues: CASSPQGTGANVLTF. The CDR3 DNA follows: TGTGCCAGCTCACCCCAGGGGACTGGGGCCAACGTCCTGACTTTC.

This chain links TRBV10-3 with TRBJ1-2, with D maybe TRBD1 (6 bases). The CDR3 is made up of 13 amino acids. Germline CDR1 is ENHRY and CDR2 is SYGVKD. The V gene lost 3 bases and the J gene lost 3 bases, with 8 bases spanning the gap. The CDR3 DNA reads as TGTGCCATCAGTGACAGGGGCGACTATGGCTACACCTTC. It specifies CAISDRGDYGYTF.

This rearrangement joins TRBV2 to TRBJ1-1, with 7 bases that match TRBD1. This CDR3 has 13 amino acids. Germline CDR1 SNHLY, CDR2 FYNNEI. The V segment lost 9 bases and the J segment 0 bases; nucleotides outside the gene matches: 4. This CDR3 reads CARGTVLNTEAFF. CDR3 nucleotides: TGTGCCAGGGGGACAGTCTTGAACACTGAAGCTTTCTTT.

This clone came up a few times. This sequence joins TRBV18 and TRBJ1-5, with 7 bases matching TRBD1. This CDR3 has 20 residues. CDR1 KGHSH and CDR2 LQKENI come from the germline V gene. The ends lost 2 bases at V and 0 bases at J; junction bases unmatched: 16. The DNA for the CDR3 is TGTGCCAGCTCACCAATAGAAAGAGGGGGCGGATTTGGTAGCAATCAGCCCCAGCATTTT. Translating it yields CASSPIERGGGFGSNQPQHF.

The rearrangement links TRBV5-1 to TRBJ1-1, with D tentatively TRBD1 (6 bases). Trimming shortened V by 4 bases and J by 1 base, and 8 bases separated the two germline ends. Germline values: CDR1 SGHRS, CDR2 YFSETQ. CDR3 size: 13 residues. CDR3 amino acids: CASSIQGNTEAFF. CDR3 DNA: TGCGCCAGCAGCATACAGGGGAACACTGAAGCTTTCTTT.

The chain has TRBV2 and TRBJ2-7; no definite D call. Germline CDR1 and CDR2: SNHLY and FYNNEI. The germline V and J ends were trimmed by 7 bases and 3 bases, with 7 bases remaining between them. The CDR3 runs 11 residues. This chain's CDR3 is CASNNDYEQYF. The CDR3 DNA is TGTGCCAGCAACAATGACTACGAGCAGTACTTC.

J is TRBJ2-1 and V is TRBV2, with unresolved D. Germline CDR1 is SNHLY and CDR2 is FYNNEI. The CDR3 contains 15 residues. The V end was cut by 5 bases, the J end by 0 bases, with 11 bases between. CDR3 in amino acids: CASSSVGSSYNEQFF. The CDR3 DNA sequence: TGTGCCAGCAGTAGCGTCGGCAGCTCCTACAATGAGCAGTTCTTC.

The V gene is TRBV7-9, the J gene TRBJ2-7; TRBD2 aligns across 8 bases. Germline V gene data show CDR1 as SEHNR and CDR2 as FQNEAQ (reference sequence). After removal of 5 bases from V and 3 bases from J, the junction contained 9 bases not matched to a gene. The CDR3 sequence is 15 residues long. The CDR3 nucleotides read TGTGCCAGCAGCACAACCGGGACTAGAATCTACGAGCAGTACTTC. This translates into CASSTTGTRIYEQYF.

The chain recombines TRBV18 with TRBJ1-3, with D maybe TRBD1 (5 bases). CDR1 and CDR2 (germline): KGHSH, LQKENI. This CDR3 has 16 amino acids. With 2 bases removed from V and 0 bases from J, the gap between germline ends came to 11 bases. For the CDR3, the DNA is TGTGCCAGCTCACCAAATAGACAGAGCTCTGGAAACACCATATATTTT. Translated: CASSPNRQSSGNTIYF.

The gene calls are TRBV7-2 and TRBJ2-7; D call uncertain. This CDR3 has 14 amino acids. V was trimmed by 2 bases and J by 0 bases, leaving 8 bases between them. Germline-derived CDR1 and CDR2 are SGHTA and FQGNSA. The chain's CDR3 is CASSLQQFSYEQYF. CDR3 DNA sequence: TGTGCCAGCAGCTTACAACAGTTCTCCTACGAGCAGTACTTC.

The chain has TRBV5-1 and TRBJ2-1; 9 bases are shared with TRBD2. J was trimmed by 8 bases and V by 0 bases; bases with no gene match: 6. Germline V gene sequence: CDR1 SGHRS, CDR2 YFSETQ. CDR3 length: 15 residues. DNA for the CDR3: TGCGCCAGCAGCTTGGTAGCGGGAGAAGGGGATGAGCAGTTCTTC. The encoded protein is CASSLVAGEGDEQFF.

The chain links TRBV10-2 to TRBJ2-5, with 10 bases that match TRBD2. There are 15 residues in the CDR3. CDR1 is WSHSY, CDR2 SAAADI, per germline. J lost 5 bases, V lost 3 bases, and 6 bases had no gene match. In DNA form, the CDR3 reads TGCGCCAGCAGTGACAGCGGGAGGGCCCGGGAGACCCAGTACTTC. Protein product: CASSDSGRARETQYF.